This TCR beta chain was profiled in a study of CXCR3-negative and CXCR3-positive naive CD8 T cells. Using triplicate sorts, approximately 300,000 cells were collected each time from every CD8+ T cell subset. It was by 5' RACE with UMI labels that the TRB cDNA libraries were prepared. TCRdb reprocessed the 5' RACE reads and reports one entry per CDR3 protein, with no DNA. Here the sample table reports more than 45,000 distinct CDR3 sequences. The sequencing sample was made of naive CXCR3- CD8+ T cells from blood. As for subset: CD45RO-CCR7+CD27+CD95- naive CD8+ T cells lacking CXCR3 (TNR3-). This clonotype was obtained from a human donor in good health. Some clones in this sample may be carry-over from other donors' samples.

This chain's CDR3 is CASREPGAYNSPLHF. The chain combines TRBV6-6 with TRBJ1-6; there is no DNA to check the TCRdb D call of TRBD1. This CDR3 is 15 amino acids long. In germline, CDR1 is MNHNY, CDR2 SVGAGI (reference sequence).